The 24 T cell receptor beta chains below come from one sample, sequenced in a study of blood T cell repertoires in COVID-19 (dated by TCRdb to 2020 to 2022). Libraries were built with the immunoSEQ multiplex PCR assay. In TCRdb, the immuneACCESS table is reduced to in-frame sequences with V and J assigned. These tables do not hold every clone; where another copy was compared, an unresolved V gene accounts for under half, and the others remain unexplained. This sample is represented by some 100,000 clones; just over 90% of them were singletons. The ten largest clones capture around 0.94% of the sample. Sequenced material: peripheral blood. The origin of the receptors is a man in his 60s with acute or convalescent COVID-19.

V gene TRBV7-2 combines with J gene TRBJ2-2; D gene ambiguous. Germline V CDR1 and CDR2: SGHTA, FQGNSA. This CDR3 region has 13 residues. V was shortened by 3 bases and J by 1 base, with 3 bases between the two germline ends. DNA for the CDR3: TGTGCCAGCAGCTTCTGGAACACCGGGGAGCTGTTTTTT. Translating gives CASSFWNTGELFF.

The CDR3 loop reads CASGRTGAYGYTF. CDR3 in DNA: TGTGCCAGCGGAAGGACAGGGGCTTATGGCTACACCTTC. The chain joins TRBV12-3 or TRBV12-4 to TRBJ1-2, with 9 bases fitting TRBD1. The ends lost 8 bases at V and 5 bases at J; junction bases unmatched: 6. The CDR3 is 13 amino acids.

The J gene is TRBJ1-4, the V gene TRBV19; D gene uncertain. The V gene's germline CDR1 is LNHDA and CDR2 SQIVND (reference sequence). The V end was cut by 3 bases, the J end by 0 bases, with 11 bases between. The CDR3 totals 16 residues. CDR3 nucleotide sequence: TGTGCCAGTAGTATTAGGGAGATCGCAACTAATGAAAAACTGTTTTTT. Amino acids: CASSIREIATNEKLFF.

Concerning this clone itself: The identical CDR3 is also encoded by other nucleotide sequences in the sample. The gene calls are TRBV18 and TRBJ2-7; 8 bases are a match to TRBD2. V lost 4 bases, J lost 3 bases, and 2 bases stayed unmatched. The CDR3 is 13 amino acids. Germline V gene data show CDR1 as KGHSH and CDR2 as LQKENI. DNA for the CDR3: TGTGCCAGCTCACGTACTAGCGGCTACGAGCAGTACGTC. Protein product: CASSRTSGYEQYV.

This clone has a single count. The chain has TRBV30 and TRBJ1-2, with D uncertain. With 1 base removed from V and 6 bases from J, the gap between germline ends came to 9 bases. Per the germline V gene, CDR1 is GTSNPN and CDR2 is SVGIG (reference sequence). This CDR3 is 12 amino acids long. The CDR3 nucleotides read TGTGCCTGGAGTGCCGGGAGCCATGGCTACACCTTC. It codes for CAWSAGSHGYTF.

In its sample, this clone was seen once. The J gene is TRBJ1-5, the V gene TRBV6-5; D is perhaps TRBD1 (5 bases). This CDR3 is built from 14 residues. Trimming pared 5 bases from V and 4 bases from J, leaving 12 bases between. Germline values: CDR1 MNHEY, CDR2 SVGAGI. This chain's CDR3 is CASSPGISNQPQHF. The DNA of the CDR3 is TGTGCCAGCAGTCCAGGGATCAGTAATCAGCCCCAGCATTTT.

This chain uses TRBV27 with TRBJ2-5, with D possibly being TRBD2 (6 bases). From germline, CDR1 is MNHEY and CDR2 SMNVEV (reference sequence). The CDR3 loop spans 14 amino acids. Trimming shortened V by 4 bases and J by 4 bases, and 13 bases separated the two germline ends. CDR3 protein: CASSSSTRRETQYF. Written as DNA, the CDR3 is TGTGCCAGCAGTTCGTCGACTAGGAGAGAGACCCAGTACTTC.

This chain uses TRBV11-2 with TRBJ2-5, with TRBD1 as a possible D gene (6 bases). V lost 1 base and J 2 bases, leaving 8 bases between the germline ends. Looked up from germline, CDR1 is SGHAT and CDR2 is FQNNGV. This CDR3 region has 14 residues. CDR3 residues: CASSLGTVQETQYF. CDR3 coding DNA: TGTGCCAGCAGCTTAGGGACAGTGCAAGAGACCCAGTACTTC.

Regarding this clone: One end of the junction varies from germline; a read error may be responsible. This chain connects TRBV28 to TRBJ1-6; 10 bases match TRBD1. This CDR3 spans 15 amino acids. Germline CDR1 reads MDHEN; CDR2 reads SYDVKM. The CDR3 loop reads CASSPGQGPYSPPHF. In DNA, the CDR3 is TGTGCCAGCAGCCCGGGACAGGGGCCGTATTCACCCCCCCACTTT.

This sequence joins TRBV29-1 and TRBJ2-1; the D gene is possibly TRBD1 (6 bases). Germline loops: CDR1 SQVTM, CDR2 ANQGSEA. This CDR3 spans 14 amino acids. The ends were cut back, 6 bases at V and 9 bases at J, with 21 bases in the middle. The CDR3 is CSVLERQGSGEQFF. The CDR3 DNA reads TGCAGCGTCCTAGAGCGGCAGGGGAGCGGTGAGCAGTTCTTC.

This chain links TRBV6-4 with TRBJ2-1, with 9 positions matching TRBD2. With V trimmed by 6 bases and J by 5 bases, 8 bases remained unmatched. Germline V gene lookup returns CDR1 MRHNA and CDR2 SNTAGT. The CDR3 runs 15 residues. CDR3 coding DNA: TGTGCCAGCAGGAGGTTAGCGGGAGTAAACAATGAGCAGTTCTTC. Amino acid sequence: CASRRLAGVNNEQFF.

The chain has TRBV5-3 and TRBJ1-2, with D unresolved. TRBV5-3 is an ORF, with its function uncertain. This CDR3 is built from 9 residues. V lost 4 bases and J lost 8, with 3 bases in between. The CDR3 nucleotides are TGTGCCAGAAGCGAGGGCTACACCTTC. Residues: CARSEGYTF.

The chain joins TRBV5-1 to TRBJ2-4; D might be TRBD1 (7 bases). Per germline, CDR1 SGHRS and CDR2 YFSETQ. The CDR3 covers 14 residues. Trimming took off 3 bases at V and 8 bases at J, with 15 bases between the two ends. This chain's CDR3 is CASSSGGRGDIQYF. The CDR3 DNA reads TGCGCCAGCAGCTCTGGGGGCAGGGGGGACATTCAGTACTTC.

CDR3 bases: TGCAGCGTCGGGGTTACGACAGGGCCGGCTGGGGCCAACGTCCTGACTTTC. It yields the protein CSVGVTTGPAGANVLTF. The J gene is TRBJ2-6, the V gene TRBV29-1, with 7 bases aligning to TRBD1. V lost 6 bases, J lost 2 bases, and 13 bases stayed unmatched. Germline CDR1 SQVTM, CDR2 ANQGSEA. This CDR3 has 17 amino acids. Supplemented by reference TRBV29-1 and TRBJ2-6, the full variable domain reads SAVISQKPSRDICQRGTSLTIQCQVDSQVTMMFWYRQQPGQSLTLIATANQGSEATYESGFVIDKFPISRPNLTFSTLTVSNMSPEDSSIYLCSVGVTTGPAGANVLTFGAGSRLTVL.

The V gene is TRBV19, the J gene TRBJ2-1, with 11 bases aligning to TRBD2. V trimming: 9 bases; J trimming: 5 bases; junction bases outside the gene matches: 3. The V gene's germline CDR1 is LNHDA and CDR2 SQIVND (reference sequence). The CDR3 is 13 residues long. CDR3 DNA sequence: TGTGCCAGCGGGACTAGCGGAAACAATGAGCAGTTCTTC. Translating gives CASGTSGNNEQFF.

The V gene is TRBV5-6, the J gene TRBJ1-5; 7 bases agree with TRBD1. V was pared by 0 bases and J by 0 bases, with 3 bases of the junction left unmatched. The length of the CDR3 is 16 residues. CDR1 SGHDT and CDR2 YYEEEE come from the germline V gene. The CDR3 nucleotides are TGTGCCAGCAGCTTGGGACAGGGCAATAGCAATCAGCCCCAGCATTTT. Translated, it gives CASSLGQGNSNQPQHF.

This clone has just one count. The gene calls are TRBV2 and TRBJ1-3; no clear D gene. Trimming removed 6 bases at V and 0 bases at J, with 15 bases between. The CDR3 covers 16 residues. The V gene's germline CDR1 is SNHLY and CDR2 FYNNEI. The CDR3 loop is CASRERTINSGNTIYF. The CDR3 DNA sequence: TGTGCCAGCAGGGAGCGGACTATTAACTCTGGAAACACCATATATTTT.

CDR3 in amino acids: CASSRPGQSSYEQYF. The CDR3 nucleotides are TGTGCCAGCAGTCGTCCGGGACAAAGCTCCTACGAGCAGTACTTC. This chain connects TRBV6-5 to TRBJ2-7; D may be TRBD1 (6 bases). CDR3 length: 15 residues. V lost 5 bases and J lost 0, with 14 bases in between. Germline values: CDR1 MNHEY, CDR2 SVGAGI.

The V and J genes are TRBV11-2 and TRBJ2-7; TRBD2 matches 9 bases. This CDR3 has 14 residues. Germline loops: CDR1 SGHAT, CDR2 FQNNGV. V was clipped by 1 base and J by 6 bases; unmatched bases: 4. In DNA, the CDR3 is TGTGCCAGCAGCTTAGCTGGACTAGCGCGCGAGCAGTACGTC. Translating it yields CASSLAGLAREQYV.

This chain joins TRBV27 and TRBJ1-4, with D possibly TRBD1 on 6 matching bases. V was clipped by 2 bases and J by 8 bases, with 12 bases between them. Germline V gene data show CDR1 as MNHEY and CDR2 as SMNVEV (reference sequence). The CDR3 loop spans 14 amino acids. CDR3 amino acids: CASSLGGAREKLFF. The CDR3 DNA sequence: TGTGCCAGCAGTTTAGGGGGGGCACGGGAAAAACTGTTTTTT. The full variable domain, rest sourced from reference TRBV27 and TRBJ1-4, is EAQVTQNPRYLITVTGKKLTVTCSQNMNHEYMSWYRQDPGLGLRQIYYSMNVEVTDKGDVPEGYKVSRKEKRNFPLILESPSPNQTSLYFCASSLGGAREKLFFGSGTQLSVL.

The chain combines TRBV10-3 with TRBJ2-2, with a possible D match to TRBD2 (6 bases). The CDR3 is 14 residues long. V dropped 8 bases and J dropped 3 bases, with 13 bases sitting between them. Germline lookup yields CDR1 ENHRY and CDR2 SYGVKD. CDR3 sequence: CAIGDSGYTGELFF. Here the CDR3 DNA reads TGTGCCATCGGAGATAGCGGATACACCGGGGAGCTGTTTTTT.

The chain employs TRBV18 and TRBJ1-1; D remains ambiguous. This CDR3 comprises 11 residues. V lost 8 bases and J lost 0, with 4 bases in between. Germline V lookup: CDR1 KGHSH, CDR2 LQKENI. The CDR3 nucleotides read TGTGCCAGCCTCTTGAACACTGAAGCTTTCTTT. Translated, it gives CASLLNTEAFF.

The chain is built from TRBV5-1 and TRBJ1-2; 8 bases are shared with TRBD1. J was trimmed by 6 bases and V by 0 bases; bases with no gene match: 7. CDR3 length: 15 residues. Germline lookup yields CDR1 SGHRS and CDR2 YFSETQ. The CDR3 sequence is CASSLVVPGGDGYTF. In DNA, the CDR3 is TGCGCCAGCAGCTTGGTGGTCCCAGGGGGCGATGGCTACACCTTC.

The genes are TRBV6-1 and TRBJ2-7; 11 bases match TRBD2. Germline V gene data show CDR1 as MNHNS and CDR2 as SASEGT. There are 16 residues in the CDR3. The V gene end was trimmed by 2 bases and the J gene end by 2 bases; junction bases not matched to a gene: 5. The CDR3 DNA reads TGTGCCAGCAGTGAAATAGCGGGAGGGTCAACCTACGAGCAGTACGTC. This translates into CASSEIAGGSTYEQYV.